These 31 T cell receptor beta chains were all obtained from the same sample, sequenced in a study of cytomegalovirus exposure and HLA in healthy donors. This PCR relied on a set of 60 Vbeta primers and 13 Jbeta primers. TCRdb's table, derived via immunoSEQ multiplex PCR, lists solely in-frame clones and lacks some. The repertoire has some 110,000 clones, roughly 85% of them found once; the top ten carry roughly 23%. Sequenced material: PBMCs. Receptors were obtained from a man under 40 in good health and CMV-seropositive.

This clone was found once. The CDR3 loop reads CASSPWGGQVTEAFF. CDR3 sequence (DNA): TGTGCCAGCAGTCCTTGGGGGGGGCAGGTCACTGAAGCTTTCTTT. The V call is TRBV27, the J call TRBJ1-1; a weak D match, TRBD1 (6 bases). From germline, CDR1 is MNHEY and CDR2 SMNVEV (reference sequence). The CDR3 is 15 residues long. Trimming took off 5 bases at V and 4 bases at J, with 17 bases between the two ends.

This rearrangement joins TRBV28 to TRBJ1-1; no reliable D call. Germline V gene data show CDR1 as MDHEN and CDR2 as SYDVKM. The CDR3 loop spans 12 amino acids. V dropped 2 bases and J dropped 6 bases, with 7 bases sitting between them. The DNA of the CDR3 is TGTGCCAGCAGTTTACCCGGAGCTGAAGCTTTCTTT. Amino acid sequence: CASSLPGAEAFF. The whole variable domain, remainder taken from reference TRBV28 and TRBJ1-1, is DVKVTQSSRYLVKRTGEKVFLECVQDMDHENMFWYRQDPGLGLRLIYFSYDVKMKEKGDIPEGYSVSREKKERFSLILESASTNQTSMYLCASSLPGAEAFFGQGTRLTVV.

The chain uses TRBV4-1 and TRBJ2-3, with 8 bases matching TRBD2. The CDR3 has 15 residues. CDR1 is MGHRA, CDR2 YSYEKL, per germline. J gave up 7 bases and V 1 base, and 7 bases lay outside the gene matches. CDR3 nucleotides: TGCGCCAGCAGCCAAGTCCGGGGGGGGGCATATACGCAGTATTTT. This encodes CASSQVRGGAYTQYF.

This sequence joins TRBV5-1 and TRBJ2-3, with 9 bases identical to TRBD1. The CDR3 has 16 amino acids. Per the germline V gene, CDR1 is SGHRS and CDR2 is YFSETQ. Trimming at V came to 6 bases and at J to 5 bases, leaving 13 bases not matched to a gene. In DNA, the CDR3 is TGCGCCAGCACCTTTACCGGGACAGGGCTGGGAGATACGCAGTATTTT. It translates to CASTFTGTGLGDTQYF.

This clone was counted a single time. CDR3 loop: CASSFGGYGNTIYF. The CDR3 DNA follows: TGCGCCAGCAGCTTCGGGGGATACGGAAACACCATATATTTT. V and J are TRBV5-1 and TRBJ1-3; a possible D gene is TRBD1 (5 bases). Germline loops: CDR1 SGHRS, CDR2 YFSETQ. The CDR3 totals 14 residues. The germline V and J ends were trimmed by 2 bases and 4 bases, with 10 bases remaining between them.

The chain combines TRBV29-1 with TRBJ2-7; the match to TRBD1 covers 10 bases. This CDR3 contains 15 residues. CDR1 and CDR2 (germline): SQVTM, ANQGSEA. V gave up 7 bases and J gave up 7 bases; unmatched junction bases: 16. Here the CDR3 DNA reads TGCAGCGACCCGGGACAGGGGAAAGGTAGTCCGGAGCAGTACGTC. Its protein product is CSDPGQGKGSPEQYV.

The genes are TRBV10-3 and TRBJ1-6, with 8 bases matching TRBD1. CDR1 and CDR2 (germline): ENHRY, SYGVKD. There are 19 residues in the CDR3. With V trimmed by 0 bases and J by 9 bases, 16 bases remained unmatched. This CDR3 is CAISESILRGQGIISPLHF. The CDR3 bases are TGTGCCATCAGTGAGTCAATACTCCGTGGACAGGGTATAATTTCACCCCTCCACTTT.

V and J are TRBV28 and TRBJ2-7; 7 bases are shared with TRBD1. Trimming took 4 bases from V and 4 from J; bases not matched to a gene: 7. The CDR3 has 14 amino acids. Germline CDR1 and CDR2: MDHEN and SYDVKM. CDR3 sequence (DNA): TGTGCCAGCAGTTCCCTACAGGGGTGGTACGAGCAGTACTTC. This sequence encodes CASSSLQGWYEQYF.

The chain combines TRBV6-5 with TRBJ1-3; no clear D gene. Trimming stripped 4 bases from V and 4 bases from J, with 11 bases between. The CDR3 contains 14 residues. From germline, CDR1 is MNHEY and CDR2 SVGAGI. CDR3 nucleotides: TGTGCCAGCAGTTTGATTGGCACGGGAAACACCATATATTTT. It is translated as CASSLIGTGNTIYF.

This chain joins TRBV25-1 and TRBJ2-1; TRBD2 matches 7 bases. CDR1 and CDR2 (germline): MGHDK, SYGVNS. After removal of 4 bases from V and 0 bases from J, the junction contained 6 bases not matched to a gene. The CDR3 sequence is 16 residues long. CDR3 in DNA: TGTGCCAGCAGTGCTCAGAGCGGGAACTCCTACAATGAGCAGTTCTTC. As protein: CASSAQSGNSYNEQFF.

The chain links TRBV9 to TRBJ2-5, with TRBD2 identical over 11 bases. The CDR3 spans 17 residues. CDR1 and CDR2 (germline): SGDLS, YYNGEE. The J segment lost 5 bases and the V segment lost 2 bases, leaving 11 bases of the junction unmatched. This CDR3 is CASSVDLAGGGGETQYF. CDR3 in DNA: TGTGCCAGCAGCGTGGATCTAGCGGGGGGAGGTGGGGAGACCCAGTACTTC.

The chain combines TRBV10-3 with TRBJ1-1, with TRBD1 matching over 7 bases. Germline CDR1 and CDR2: ENHRY and SYGVKD. Trimming removed 9 bases from V and 5 bases from J; junction bases left unmatched: 9. There are 13 residues in the CDR3. The CDR3 DNA reads TGTGCCATACGACAGGGAGTGGGTACTGAAGCTTTCTTT. Translation: CAIRQGVGTEAFF.

CDR3 DNA: TGTGCCAGCAGTTTAAAAGGCGGGAACTATGGCTACACCTTC. The encoded protein is CASSLKGGNYGYTF. This sequence joins TRBV27 and TRBJ1-2; no definite D call. The CDR3 totals 14 residues. V was pared by 2 bases and J by 2 bases, with 9 bases between. CDR1 and CDR2 (germline): MNHEY, SMNVEV (reference sequence).

The chain combines TRBV10-3 with TRBJ1-4; D gene ambiguous. Germline V gene data show CDR1 as ENHRY and CDR2 as SYGVKD. Between the trimmed V and J ends, which lost 2 bases and 7 bases, there was a span of 11 bases. The CDR3 is made up of 14 amino acids. Written as DNA, the CDR3 is TGTGCCATCAGTGAGGCCAACGGTAGTGAAAAACTGTTTTTT. Its translation is CAISEANGSEKLFF.

V and J are TRBV10-1 and TRBJ2-1, with 12 bases matching TRBD2. The germline V gene encodes CDR1 WNHNN and CDR2 SYGVQD (reference sequence). With 6 bases clipped from V and 1 base from J, the junction kept 4 bases outside the gene matches. The CDR3 is 16 residues long. In nucleotides, the CDR3 is TGCGCCAGCAGCCGCCTAGCGGGGGGGTCCTACAATGAGCAGTTCTTC. Translating it yields CASSRLAGGSYNEQFF.

J is TRBJ2-7 and V is TRBV5-1, with 10 bases lining up with TRBD2. Germline V CDR1 and CDR2: SGHRS, YFSETQ. V lost 4 bases to trimming and J lost 6 bases; unmatched junction nucleotides: 10. CDR3 length: 15 amino acids. DNA for the CDR3: TGCGCCAGCAGCGAATTCCTAGCGGGGGAGGGCGAGCAGTACTTC. It translates to CASSEFLAGEGEQYF. Looking up the rest from reference TRBV5-1 and TRBJ2-7 gives the full variable domain: KAGVTQTPRYLIKTRGQQVTLSCSPISGHRSVSWYQQTPGQGLQFLFEYFSETQRNKGNFPGRFSGRQFSNSRSEMNVSTLELGDSALYLCASSEFLAGEGEQYFGPGTRLTVT.

The genes are TRBV30 and TRBJ2-5, with 10 bases lining up with TRBD2. V lost 2 bases to trimming and J lost 2 bases; unmatched junction nucleotides: 8. This CDR3 has 16 amino acids. The germline V gene encodes CDR1 GTSNPN and CDR2 SVGIG (reference sequence). This chain's CDR3 is CAWSQGLAEPQETQYF. CDR3 nucleotides: TGTGCCTGGAGTCAAGGACTAGCGGAACCTCAAGAGACCCAGTACTTC.

This clone showed up just once. Different DNA sequences within this sample yield the same CDR3. This sequence joins TRBV5-1 and TRBJ2-7; possible D gene TRBD2, 5 bases. This CDR3 is 15 amino acids long. The V end was cut by 0 bases, the J end by 4 bases, with 14 bases between. Germline CDR1 reads SGHRS; CDR2 reads YFSETQ. CDR3 loop: CASSLAGGLFYEQYF. CDR3 sequence (DNA): TGCGCCAGCAGCTTGGCCGGCGGACTGTTTTACGAGCAGTACTTC.

The chain carries TRBV29-1 and TRBJ2-7; 8 nucleotides match TRBD2. With 0 bases clipped from V and 0 bases from J, the junction kept 10 bases outside the gene matches. The CDR3 loop spans 17 amino acids. Looked up from germline, CDR1 is SQVTM and CDR2 is ANQGSEA. The chain's CDR3 is CSVEDTSSGGRSYEQYF. The CDR3 DNA reads TGCAGCGTTGAAGATACTTCCAGCGGGGGACGCTCCTACGAGCAGTACTTC.

This clone has more than one count but fewer than ten. V usage is TRBV7-9 and J usage is TRBJ2-1, with 9 bases fitting TRBD2. The CDR3 length is 14 residues. The V gene end was trimmed by 3 bases and the J gene end by 4 bases; junction bases not matched to a gene: 1. Germline V gene lookup returns CDR1 SEHNR and CDR2 FQNEAQ (reference sequence). CDR3 region: CASSLTSGYNEQFF. The CDR3 coding sequence is TGTGCCAGCAGCTTGACTAGCGGATACAATGAGCAGTTCTTC.

The V and J genes are TRBV11-3 and TRBJ2-1; tentative D call: TRBD2 (6 bases). CDR1 is SGHNT, CDR2 YENEEA, per germline. Trimming stripped 1 base from V and 7 bases from J, with 17 bases between. The CDR3 covers 16 residues. CDR3 loop: CASSLVLLAGWNEQFF. In DNA form, the CDR3 reads TGTGCCAGCAGCTTAGTATTACTAGCTGGGTGGAATGAGCAGTTCTTC.

The sample holds one count of this clone. The chain has TRBV6-4 and TRBJ2-7; 11 bases match TRBD1. The CDR3 runs 17 residues. Germline lookup yields CDR1 MRHNA and CDR2 SNTAGT. The junction had 9 bases not matched to a gene; V was cut back by 0 bases and J by 5 bases. The CDR3, as DNA: TGTGCCAGCAGTGACTCGACAGGGACAGGGGGTTGGAACGAGCAGTACGTC. Translation gives CASSDSTGTGGWNEQYV.

The chain links TRBV28 to TRBJ1-6, with 7 bases that match TRBD1. The CDR3 has 14 amino acids. Trimming removed 6 bases from V and 10 bases from J; junction bases left unmatched: 9. Germline V gene sequence: CDR1 MDHEN, CDR2 SYDVKM. The CDR3 region is CASRIQGSRSPLHF. The CDR3 region has the DNA TGTGCCAGCAGGATACAGGGGTCCAGGTCACCCCTCCACTTT.

The chain links TRBV5-1 to TRBJ2-3; D remains ambiguous. Germline V gene lookup returns CDR1 SGHRS and CDR2 YFSETQ. This CDR3 is 13 amino acids long. Trimming removed 5 bases from V and 2 bases from J, with 9 bases in between. CDR3 amino acids: CASRAQTTDTQYF. The CDR3, as DNA: TGCGCCAGCAGGGCCCAAACCACAGATACGCAGTATTTT.

V gene TRBV5-4 combines with J gene TRBJ1-2; 7 nucleotides align to TRBD1. The CDR3 totals 15 residues. The J segment lost 6 bases and the V segment lost 0 bases, leaving 8 bases of the junction unmatched. Per germline, CDR1 SGHNT and CDR2 YYREEE (reference sequence). CDR3 nucleotide sequence: TGTGCCAGCAGCTTGGGGAACAGGGGCGGGAATGGCTACACCTTC. Residues: CASSLGNRGGNGYTF.

This chain connects TRBV11-2 to TRBJ2-1; TRBD2 aligns across 8 bases. The junction had 8 bases not matched to a gene; V was cut back by 5 bases and J by 5 bases. This CDR3 spans 15 amino acids. CDR1 and CDR2 (germline): SGHAT, FQNNGV. CDR3 loop: CASSPLAGRDNEQFF. CDR3 DNA: TGTGCCAGCAGCCCCTTAGCGGGACGAGACAATGAGCAGTTCTTC.

The chain joins TRBV6-5 to TRBJ2-3, with D perhaps matching TRBD2 (5 bases). CDR1 is MNHEY, CDR2 SVGAGI, per germline. CDR3 length equals 12 residues. The V end was cut by 9 bases, the J end by 2 bases, with 9 bases between. In DNA, the CDR3 is TGTGCCAGTGGGAGCCTCACAGATACGCAGTATTTT. Its protein product is CASGSLTDTQYF.

The V call is TRBV2, the J call TRBJ1-3; D is ambiguous. There are 13 residues in the CDR3. CDR1 and CDR2 from the germline V gene are SNHLY and FYNNEI. V lost 11 bases to trimming and J lost 4 bases, with 15 bases between them. The CDR3 sequence is CAGKGTGGNTIYF. The DNA for the CDR3 is TGTGCCGGCAAGGGTACGGGGGGAAACACCATATATTTT.

This chain joins TRBV5-4 and TRBJ1-2; no clear D. Germline CDR1 reads SGHNT; CDR2 reads YYREEE (reference sequence). This CDR3 has 14 residues. V dropped 0 bases and J dropped 5 bases, with 11 bases sitting between them. Here the CDR3 reads CASSLARRGYGYTF. CDR3 coding DNA: TGTGCCAGCAGCTTGGCCCGACGGGGATATGGCTACACCTTC.

This chain connects TRBV6-4 to TRBJ2-5; 7 bases map to TRBD1. This CDR3 contains 11 residues. V lost 10 bases, J lost 3 bases, and 2 bases stayed unmatched. Germline CDR1 is MRHNA and CDR2 is SNTAGT. The CDR3 sequence is CATQGEETQYF. In DNA, the CDR3 is TGTGCCACTCAGGGGGAAGAGACCCAGTACTTC.

This clone was counted once. This sequence joins TRBV28 and TRBJ2-1; a possible D gene is TRBD2 (6 bases). The CDR3 runs to 15 residues. Trimming took off 2 bases at V and 5 bases at J, with 13 bases between the two ends. In germline, CDR1 is MDHEN, CDR2 SYDVKM. In DNA form, the CDR3 reads TGTGCCAGCAGTTTAAGAATGTGGGGGGACAATGAGCAGTTCTTC. The encoded protein is CASSLRMWGDNEQFF. The variable domain in full, with the rest retrieved from reference TRBV28 and TRBJ2-1, is DVKVTQSSRYLVKRTGEKVFLECVQDMDHENMFWYRQDPGLGLRLIYFSYDVKMKEKGDIPEGYSVSREKKERFSLILESASTNQTSMYLCASSLRMWGDNEQFFGPGTRLTVL.